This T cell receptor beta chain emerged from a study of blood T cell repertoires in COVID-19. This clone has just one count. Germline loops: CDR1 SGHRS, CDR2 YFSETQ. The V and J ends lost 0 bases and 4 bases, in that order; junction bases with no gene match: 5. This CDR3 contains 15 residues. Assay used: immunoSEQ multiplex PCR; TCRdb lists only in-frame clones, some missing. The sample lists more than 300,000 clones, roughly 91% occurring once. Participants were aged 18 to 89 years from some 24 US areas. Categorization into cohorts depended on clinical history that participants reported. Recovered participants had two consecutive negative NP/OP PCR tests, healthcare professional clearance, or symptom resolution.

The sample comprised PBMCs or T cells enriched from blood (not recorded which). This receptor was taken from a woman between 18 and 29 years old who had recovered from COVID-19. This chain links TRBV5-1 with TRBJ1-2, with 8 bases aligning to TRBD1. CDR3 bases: TGCGCCAGCAGCTTGGCCGGGGACAGGACCTATGGCTACACCTTC. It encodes CASSLAGDRTYGYTF.